The 11 T cell receptor beta chains reported below all come from one sample, sequenced in a study of human T cells and chemical hapten exposure. TCRdb ran MiXCR on the RACE reads and lists one entry per CDR3 protein. There are approximately 110,000 distinct CDR3 sequences in the sample; less than 35% occur only once, and 2.5% to 3.5% lies in the top ten. Time point indicated: patch test 3, about 24 weeks after DPC sensitization. The treatment here: therapeutic diphenylcyclopropenone sensitization with weekly scalp DPC. Source: whole blood, taken in connection with sensitization to the hapten diphenylcyclopropenone (DPC). The receptors come from a man in his forties with alopecia areata. Some clones in this sample may be carry-over from other donors' samples.

The gene calls are TRBV5-1 and TRBJ2-1, with 15 bases aligning to TRBD2. The CDR3 runs 17 residues. Per the germline V gene, CDR1 is SGHRS and CDR2 is YFSETQ. The ends lost 0 bases at V and 5 bases at J; junction bases unmatched: 3. The CDR3 nucleotides are TGCGCCAGCAGCTTGGGGGGACTAGCGGGAGGCCACAATGAGCAGTTCTTC. Its protein product is CASSLGGLAGGHNEQFF.

The V and J genes are TRBV28 and TRBJ2-5; D is uncertain. The CDR3 is 15 amino acids. From germline, CDR1 is MDHEN and CDR2 SYDVKM. V was cut by 5 bases and J by 1 base, with 14 bases left in between. The CDR3 sequence: CASSLSAGVQETQYF. CDR3 DNA: TGTGCCAGCAGTCTATCTGCAGGAGTCCAAGAGACCCAGTACTTC.

This chain links TRBV25-1 with TRBJ2-4; 7 bases agree with TRBD1. J gave up 3 bases and V 0 bases, and 5 bases lay outside the gene matches. The CDR3 spans 16 residues. Germline V gene lookup returns CDR1 MGHDK and CDR2 SYGVNS. Written as DNA, the CDR3 is TGTGCCAGCAGTGAATATGGGGGACAGCACAAAAACATTCAGTACTTC. This sequence encodes CASSEYGGQHKNIQYF.

Only one count was recorded for this clonotype. This chain joins TRBV24-1 and TRBJ2-3; D remains ambiguous. The CDR3 totals 17 residues. The V end was cut by 3 bases, the J end by 0 bases, with 15 bases between. Germline lookup yields CDR1 KGHDR and CDR2 SFDVKD. The CDR3 spells CATSDALGSSSTDTQYF. In DNA, the CDR3 is TGTGCCACCAGTGATGCCCTGGGCAGTTCTAGCACAGATACGCAGTATTTT.

This sequence joins TRBV20-1 and TRBJ2-5, with D hard to call. This CDR3 has 13 amino acids. The germline CDR1 and CDR2 sequences are DFQATT and SNEGSKA (reference sequence). V lost 5 bases to trimming and J lost 2 bases, with 12 bases between them. CDR3 in DNA: TGCAGTGCTGCCCGATTGAGTCAAGAGACCCAGTACTTC. Translation: CSAARLSQETQYF.

This clonotype occurred a few times. The gene calls are TRBV15 and TRBJ2-4; possibly TRBD1 for D (5 bases). This CDR3 has 15 residues. V was shortened by 0 bases and J by 9 bases, with 15 bases between the two germline ends. The germline gives CDR1 LNHNV, CDR2 YYDKDF (reference sequence). CDR3 sequence (DNA): TGTGCCACCAGCAGAGATCGGGCAGGGCCCCCCATTCAGTACTTC. As protein: CATSRDRAGPPIQYF. Drawing the rest from reference TRBV15 and TRBJ2-4, the complete variable domain is DAMVIQNPRYQVTQFGKPVTLSCSQTLNHNVMYWYQQKSSQAPKLLFHYYDKDFNNEADTPDNFQSRRPNTSFCFLDIRSPGLGDTAMYLCATSRDRAGPPIQYFGAGTRLSVL.

This chain uses TRBV7-3 with TRBJ2-1; 7 nucleotides agree with TRBD2. V shed 8 bases, J shed 0 bases, and the junction held 19 bases outside the gene matches. Germline assignment: CDR1 SGHTA and CDR2 FQGTGA. This CDR3 has 19 residues. CDR3 region: CASGPQNDISGISYNEQFF. For the CDR3, the DNA is TGTGCCAGCGGACCCCAAAACGACATAAGCGGGATCTCCTACAATGAGCAGTTCTTC.

The chain uses TRBV20-1 and TRBJ2-1; D may correspond to TRBD1 or TRBD2 (5 bases each). CDR3 size: 16 residues. Trimming cost V 0 bases and J 8 bases, with 20 bases left between them. Looked up from germline, CDR1 is DFQATT and CDR2 is SNEGSKA (reference sequence). The CDR3 here is CSARDWRGAPGHEQFF. Here the CDR3 DNA reads TGCAGTGCTAGAGATTGGAGAGGGGCACCCGGGCATGAGCAGTTCTTC.

This clonotype was counted only a few times. The chain carries TRBV20-1 and TRBJ2-1; the match to TRBD2 covers 10 bases. J lost 6 bases, V lost 1 base, and 6 bases had no gene match. Germline V gives CDR1 DFQATT, CDR2 SNEGSKA (reference sequence). The CDR3 has 15 residues. CDR3 loop: CSARGELAGSNEQFF. The CDR3 DNA follows: TGCAGTGCTAGAGGTGAACTAGCGGGATCCAATGAGCAGTTCTTC.

The V gene is TRBV5-1, the J gene TRBJ1-1; D possibly corresponds to TRBD1 (5 bases). The CDR3 length is 14 residues. Germline-derived CDR1 and CDR2 are SGHRS and YFSETQ. With 1 base removed from V and 12 bases from J, the gap between germline ends came to 19 bases. CDR3 DNA: TGCGCCAGCAGCTTGACTGCCCCGCACTCGGACACTTTCTTT. This encodes CASSLTAPHSDTFF.

This clonotype was detected only a few times. The V call is TRBV28, the J call TRBJ2-3, with D possibly matching TRBD1 (5 bases). The CDR3 runs 17 residues. The ends were cut back, 3 bases at V and 2 bases at J, with 18 bases in the middle. CDR1 and CDR2 (germline): MDHEN, SYDVKM. The CDR3 nucleotides read TGTGCCAGCAGTTTTGTAATTGGTGGGGCGATCACAGATACGCAGTATTTT. Its protein product is CASSFVIGGAITDTQYF.